These 23 T cell receptor beta chains originate from one sample sequenced in a study of cytomegalovirus exposure and HLA in healthy donors. Both 60 Vbeta primers and 13 Jbeta primers went into the PCR. Assay used: immunoSEQ multiplex PCR; TCRdb lists only in-frame clones, some missing. The sample holds 50,000 to 65,000 clones, about 75% seen once. The sequenced material came from PBMCs. Source of these receptors: a woman aged 35 to 49 in good health and CMV-seropositive.

This clone was recorded once. The V gene is TRBV27, the J gene TRBJ2-1; no firm D call. Germline V gene sequence: CDR1 MNHEY, CDR2 SMNVEV (reference sequence). V was trimmed by 6 bases and J by 0 bases, leaving 15 bases between them. The CDR3 runs to 16 residues. The CDR3 DNA reads as TGTGCCAGCAGCTACAGCCTCGGAAGCTCCTACAATGAGCAGTTCTTC. It translates to CASSYSLGSSYNEQFF.

This chain links TRBV6-5 with TRBJ2-5; D is unclear. The germline CDR1 and CDR2 sequences are MNHEY and SVGAGI. This CDR3 contains 13 residues. Trimming took 5 bases from V and 2 from J, leaving 9 bases between them. CDR3 coding DNA: TGTGCCAGCAGTACCTCCGGGCAAGAGACCCAGTACTTC. This translates into CASSTSGQETQYF.

This clone was detected only a few times. The chain couples TRBV18 to TRBJ1-1, with TRBD1 as a possible D gene (6 bases). The V end lost 4 bases, the J end lost 1 base, and 13 bases lay between the germline ends. CDR3 size: 15 residues. Germline lookup yields CDR1 KGHSH and CDR2 LQKENI. The CDR3 DNA reads TGTGCCAGCTCACGGGAGACAGGTTCGAACACTGAAGCTTTCTTT. As protein: CASSRETGSNTEAFF.

J is TRBJ1-2 and V is TRBV4-1; a possible D gene is TRBD1 (6 bases). Germline CDR1 and CDR2: MGHRA and YSYEKL. V was pared by 0 bases and J by 2 bases, with 19 bases between. The CDR3 loop spans 18 amino acids. CDR3 sequence reads: CASSQDSGGAEKNYGYTF. In nucleotides, the CDR3 is TGCGCCAGCAGCCAAGATTCGGGGGGCGCTGAAAAGAACTATGGCTACACCTTC.

This sequence joins TRBV15 and TRBJ1-1, with D perhaps TRBD1 (5 bases). V was shortened by 1 base and J by 9 bases, with 9 bases between the two germline ends. The CDR3 is 12 residues long. Germline V gene data show CDR1 as LNHNV and CDR2 as YYDKDF (reference sequence). This chain's CDR3 is CATSRVGGKAFF. The CDR3 bases are TGTGCCACCAGCAGAGTGGGGGGGAAAGCTTTCTTT.

The chain links TRBV5-4 to TRBJ2-3; D is ambiguous. CDR3 length: 13 residues. The V gene lost 0 bases and the J gene lost 6 bases, with 8 bases spanning the gap. Germline values: CDR1 SGHNT, CDR2 YYREEE (reference sequence). This CDR3 reads CASSLVGEDTQYF. CDR3 nucleotides: TGTGCCAGCAGCTTGGTAGGAGAGGATACGCAGTATTTT.

The V and J genes are TRBV6-1 and TRBJ2-7; 7 bases map to TRBD1. The CDR3 is 13 residues long. Germline V gives CDR1 MNHNS, CDR2 SASEGT. Trimming cost V 7 bases and J 2 bases; bases outside gene matches: 5. The CDR3 sequence is CASIGQATYEQYF. The CDR3 DNA sequence: TGTGCCAGCATAGGACAGGCCACCTACGAGCAGTACTTC.

The V and J genes are TRBV29-1 and TRBJ2-1, with no clear D. Germline values: CDR1 SQVTM, CDR2 ANQGSEA. This CDR3 has 11 residues. Trimming took 4 bases from V and 8 from J, leaving 9 bases between them. The CDR3 bases are TGCAGCGTTGTAGCCCATTATGAGCAGTTCTTC. Its protein is CSVVAHYEQFF.

This sequence joins TRBV6-5 and TRBJ1-4, with D perhaps TRBD1 (5 bases). There are 13 residues in the CDR3. Germline CDR1 is MNHEY and CDR2 is SVGAGI. With 6 bases removed from V and 6 bases from J, the gap between germline ends came to 11 bases. This CDR3 is CASSVRAYEKLFF. As DNA, the CDR3 is TGTGCCAGCAGCGTCAGGGCTTATGAAAAACTGTTTTTT.

This clone is a singleton in its sample. The chain carries TRBV2 and TRBJ1-2, with TRBD1 matching over 7 bases. The J segment lost 3 bases and the V segment lost 5 bases, leaving 6 bases of the junction unmatched. The CDR3 consists of 14 residues. Per the germline V gene, CDR1 is SNHLY and CDR2 is FYNNEI. The CDR3 DNA follows: TGTGCCAGCAGTCCGGGACAGAACCACTATGGCTACACCTTC. This sequence encodes CASSPGQNHYGYTF.

The chain links TRBV7-6 to TRBJ2-7; 10 bases map to TRBD1. Unmatched junction bases numbered 2, after V lost 3 bases and J lost 3 bases. The CDR3 length is 14 residues. Germline lookup yields CDR1 SGHVS and CDR2 FNYEAQ. In nucleotides, the CDR3 is TGTGCCAGCAGCTTGACAGGGGGCGACTACGAGCAGTACTTC. This sequence encodes CASSLTGGDYEQYF.

The V gene is TRBV5-4, the J gene TRBJ2-2, with a possible D match to TRBD2 (5 bases). Germline V gives CDR1 SGHNT, CDR2 YYREEE (reference sequence). This CDR3 spans 16 amino acids. V lost 4 bases to trimming and J lost 3 bases, with 16 bases between them. The CDR3 bases are TGTGCCAGCAGCCGTGACTACTCCCCTGACACCGGGGAGCTGTTTTTT. Translated, it gives CASSRDYSPDTGELFF.

This clone was detected a few times. This chain connects TRBV18 to TRBJ2-5; D might be TRBD1 (5 bases). CDR3 length equals 13 residues. V was shortened by 4 bases and J by 5 bases, with 11 bases between the two germline ends. Germline CDR1 is KGHSH and CDR2 is LQKENI. For the CDR3, the DNA is TGTGCCAGCTCACTAGACTCAGGGGAGACCCAGTACTTC. It encodes CASSLDSGETQYF.

The rearrangement joins TRBV5-1 to TRBJ1-4; 7 nucleotides match TRBD1. V dropped 1 base and J dropped 4; count of bases not matched to a gene: 10. CDR1 SGHRS and CDR2 YFSETQ come from the germline V gene. The CDR3 sequence is 17 residues long. Here the CDR3 reads CASSLTPIRDSNEKLFF. For the CDR3, the DNA is TGCGCCAGCAGCTTGACCCCGATTCGGGACAGTAATGAAAAACTGTTTTTT.

The chain couples TRBV5-8 to TRBJ1-1; D is undetermined. The germline V and J ends were trimmed by 0 bases and 1 base, with 7 bases remaining between them. This CDR3 comprises 14 residues. CDR1 and CDR2 from the germline V gene are SGHTS and YDEGEE. For the CDR3, the DNA is TGTGCCAGCAGCTTGGGTTTCCGGAACACTGAAGCTTTCTTT. This translates into CASSLGFRNTEAFF.

V gene TRBV27 combines with J gene TRBJ2-3; D perhaps matches TRBD2 (6 bases). CDR1 is MNHEY, CDR2 SMNVEV, per germline (reference sequence). This CDR3 has 12 residues. The V end lost 4 bases, the J end lost 11 bases, and 13 bases lay between the germline ends. In DNA, the CDR3 is TGTGCCAGCAGTTCCTCTAGCGTGGAGCAGTATTTT. Protein product: CASSSSSVEQYF.

The chain links TRBV11-1 to TRBJ1-1; D call uncertain. CDR1 and CDR2 from the germline V gene are SGHAT and FQDESV (reference sequence). Trimming took 3 bases from V and 1 from J, leaving 3 bases between them. The CDR3 totals 12 residues. DNA for the CDR3: TGTGCCAGCAGCTTGAGGAACACTGAAGCTTTCTTT. Translating it yields CASSLRNTEAFF.

The chain is built from TRBV27 and TRBJ1-2; D not resolved. The CDR3 has 13 amino acids. Germline V lookup: CDR1 MNHEY, CDR2 SMNVEV (reference sequence). The V end was cut by 0 bases, the J end by 7 bases, with 9 bases between. This CDR3 reads CASSLSSRGGYTF. Here the CDR3 DNA reads TGTGCCAGCAGTTTATCGAGCCGGGGTGGCTACACCTTC.

This clone has a single count. V is TRBV10-3 and J is TRBJ1-5; 7 positions agree with TRBD1. Germline loops: CDR1 ENHRY, CDR2 SYGVKD. V dropped 2 bases and J dropped 2; count of bases not matched to a gene: 3. The CDR3 covers 15 residues. The CDR3 loop is CAISEGTGGNQPQHF. The DNA of the CDR3 is TGTGCCATCAGTGAGGGAACAGGGGGCAATCAGCCCCAGCATTTT.

Regarding this clone: The germline gene is not matched at one end of the junction; a read error may be the cause. The rearrangement links TRBV7-9 to TRBJ1-5; D possibly corresponds to TRBD1 (5 bases). Germline V gene lookup returns CDR1 SEHNR and CDR2 FQNEAQ (reference sequence). The CDR3 has 15 residues. In nucleotides, the CDR3 is TGTTCCAGCGGAGGAGGGGACTGGAGCAATCAGCCCCAGCATTTT. Its translation: CSSGGGDWSNQPQHF.

This clone was seen a few times. The chain has TRBV11-2 and TRBJ1-1; D might be TRBD1 (6 bases). The CDR3 extends over 12 amino acids. With 5 bases removed from V and 10 bases from J, the gap between germline ends came to 14 bases. Germline V CDR1 and CDR2: SGHAT, FQNNGV. CDR3: CASSTYRVGAFF. CDR3 in DNA: TGTGCCAGCAGCACCTACAGGGTCGGAGCTTTCTTT.

CDR3 sequence reads: CASSYTLTGQGYTF. DNA of the CDR3: TGTGCCAGCAGTTATACCTTGACAGGGCAGGGCTACACCTTC. This chain uses TRBV2 with TRBJ1-2; TRBD1 aligns across 7 bases. Germline V gene data show CDR1 as SNHLY and CDR2 as FYNNEI. This CDR3 comprises 14 residues. The trim removed 5 bases at V and 8 bases at J, leaving 11 bases unmatched.

The chain recombines TRBV5-1 with TRBJ1-2, with D uncertain. Germline V lookup: CDR1 SGHRS, CDR2 YFSETQ. This CDR3 contains 13 residues. Trimming stripped 0 bases from V and 4 bases from J, with 7 bases between. This CDR3 is CASSLGQVYGYTF. The CDR3 nucleotides are TGCGCCAGCAGCTTGGGACAAGTCTATGGCTACACCTTC.